This T cell receptor (beta chain) was captured by sequencing in a study of graft-versus-host responses after intestinal transplantation. Overall study findings and caveats: Declines in HvG clones occurring early post-transplant were associated with peak circulating GvH clone levels.

This clone was observed once. Its antigen remains unknown. Data came from immunoSEQ multiplex PCR; TCRdb stores just in-frame clones and leaves some out. The sample includes some 90,000 clones, around 90% of them seen just once. V was pared by 2 bases and J by 2 bases, with 9 bases between. The CDR3 is 15 residues long. Germline CDR1 reads KGHSH; CDR2 reads LQKENI. The sequencing used unstimulated CD8+ T cells sorted from spleen or lymph node cells, collected before intestinal transplant. The chain couples TRBV18 to TRBJ1-4; no definite D call. The clonotype originates from a human donor who received an intestinal transplant. CDR3: CASSPGVRTNEKLFF. As DNA, the CDR3 is TGTGCCAGCTCACCAGGGGTCAGGACTAATGAAAAACTGTTTTTT.